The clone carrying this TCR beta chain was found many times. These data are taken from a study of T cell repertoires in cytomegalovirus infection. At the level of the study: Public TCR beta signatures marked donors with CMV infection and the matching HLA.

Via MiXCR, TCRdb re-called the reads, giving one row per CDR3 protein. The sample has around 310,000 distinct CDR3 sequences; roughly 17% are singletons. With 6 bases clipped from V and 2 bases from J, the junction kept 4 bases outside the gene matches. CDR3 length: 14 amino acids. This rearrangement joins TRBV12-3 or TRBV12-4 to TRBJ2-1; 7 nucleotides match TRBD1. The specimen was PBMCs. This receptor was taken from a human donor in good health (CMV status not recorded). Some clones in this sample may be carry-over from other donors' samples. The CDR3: CASRSDRAYNEQFF. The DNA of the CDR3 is TGTGCCAGCAGGTCCGACAGGGCCTACAATGAGCAGTTCTTC.